The clone carrying this T cell receptor (beta chain) was picked up many times. A J-beta primer mix and a sample-barcoded 5' primer were used in a second PCR of roughly 6 to 11 cycles. TCRdb passed the 5' RACE reads through MiXCR, listing each CDR3 protein once. The sample has about 800,000 distinct CDR3 sequences; 20% to 30% are singletons. The CDR3 contains 15 residues. The V and J ends lost 2 bases and 5 bases respectively, with 13 bases between them. The sample originates from a study of blood T cells in healthy people across ages. Whole-study context: Template switching caught about one barcoded beta molecule for each two T cells.

Separately, the same data were catalogued under a study of T cells of mothers and their children. That work states: The overlap seen between related mothers and children slightly exceeded that of unrelated pairs, though not significantly.

The source of this sequence is a boy aged 5-17 years in good health. This chain links TRBV12-3 or TRBV12-4 with TRBJ2-1; D ambiguous. The source material was blood. The CDR3 loop is CASSLSGGSNNEQFF. The CDR3 nucleotides are TGTGCCAGCAGTTTATCGGGCGGTTCTAACAATGAGCAGTTCTTC.